This T cell receptor (beta chain) comes out of a study of cytomegalovirus exposure and HLA in healthy donors. Across the study: HLA-typed donors were the source of about 85 million unique TCRs, which an early data release held.

The PCR made use of 60 Vbeta and 13 Jbeta primers. This table comes from immunoSEQ multiplex PCR, and its TCRdb copy is limited to in-frame clones, with some not included. Of 150,000 to 200,000 clones listed, 70% to 85% are singletons. Study-wide results and caveats: A link between a missense DCLRE1C variant and TCR beta V- and J-gene trimming emerged from a later analysis.

The ends lost 10 bases at V and 6 bases at J; junction bases unmatched: 14. This CDR3 region has 14 residues. Germline lookup yields CDR1 ENHRY and CDR2 SYGVKD. About this clone itself: Its antigen is undetermined.

The chain links TRBV10-3 to TRBJ1-2, with 7 bases aligning to TRBD1. The sample consisted of PBMCs. The receptor's source is a human donor in good health. For the CDR3, the DNA is TGTGCCACGGAAAACAGGGGAGGTAGGGATGGCTACACCTTC. Protein: CATENRGGRDGYTF.